The T cell receptor beta chain described here comes from a study of HIV-infected children after antiretroviral therapy interruption. About the research overall: Weeks 0, 12, interruption end (24 or 48), and about 3 years post-study gave interruption-arm samples.

The CDR3 is 12 residues long. V lost 2 bases to trimming and J lost 7 bases, with 5 bases between them. Germline values: CDR1 LNHDA, CDR2 SQIVND (reference sequence). Relative to its sample, this clonotype is medium-sized. The TCR library was built from RNA with a 3' RACE protocol and unique molecular identifiers. Each CDR3 protein gets one entry after TCRdb re-called the 3' RACE reads with MiXCR. The sample holds tens of thousands of distinct CDR3 sequences, around 4% seen once. As for treatment: PENTA 11 planned treatment interruption arm or continuous ART arm. At least 5 million viable PBMCs were required per cryopreserved sample. Naive CD4+ CD45RA+ CD45RO- T cells were FACS-sorted from thawed PBMCs.

V usage is TRBV19 and J usage is TRBJ1-4, with D uncertain. This TCR derives from a pool of human donors with HIV. The sequencing used CD45RA+ CD4+ T cells from PBMCs, pooled from several time points, collected from a donor given antiretroviral therapy, either interrupted or continuous. Specified subset: naive CD4+ CD45RA+ CD45RO- T cells. CDR3 region: CASSIRGEKLFF. DNA of the CDR3: TGTGCCAGTAGTATAAGAGGTGAAAAACTGTTTTTT.